These 16 T cell receptor beta chains share one sample of origin, sequenced in a study of CD8 T cells in Susac syndrome. RNA, at about 0.45 to 1 ug, was reverse transcribed with random hexamers. TCRdb itself ran the immunoSEQ multiplex PCR reads through MiXCR, one entry per CDR3 protein. Counted here are some 130,000 distinct CDR3 sequences, around 93% occurring once; the ten biggest clones make up roughly 0.2%. Sequenced input: CD8+ T cells from PBMCs. Receptor source: a human donor with Susac syndrome.

The V and J genes are TRBV30 and TRBJ2-7; 10 bases align to TRBD2. This CDR3 is 13 amino acids long. Germline values: CDR1 GTSNPN, CDR2 SVGIG (reference sequence). Trimming removed 5 bases from V and 1 base from J; junction bases left unmatched: 2. CDR3: CAWSGLASYEQYF. The DNA for the CDR3 is TGTGCCTGGTCGGGACTAGCGTCCTACGAGCAGTACTTC. The full variable domain, its missing parts supplied by reference TRBV30 and TRBJ2-7, is SQTIHQWPATLVQPVGSPLSLECTVEGTSNPNLYWYRQAAGRGLQLLFYSVGIGQISSEVPQNLSASRPQDRQFILSSKKLLLSDSGFYLCAWSGLASYEQYFGPGTRLTVT.

This chain connects TRBV6-5 to TRBJ2-7; TRBD1 might be the D (6 bases). The germline V gene encodes CDR1 MNHEY and CDR2 SVGAGI. The CDR3 sequence is 14 residues long. Trimming left V 2 bases short and J 7 bases short, with 15 bases between. CDR3 nucleotides: TGTGCCAGCAGTTACCAGGGGCTGTGGGGAGAGCAGTACTTC. Translating gives CASSYQGLWGEQYF.

The rearrangement uses TRBV15 and TRBJ2-3, with TRBD1 identical over 12 bases. The germline V gene has CDR1 LNHNV and CDR2 YYDKDF (reference sequence). The CDR3 loop spans 15 amino acids. J lost 3 bases, V lost 5 bases, and 3 bases had no gene match. CDR3 region: CATSGDRGRTDTQYF. The CDR3 DNA follows: TGTGCCACCAGCGGGGACAGGGGGCGGACAGATACGCAGTATTTT.

This sequence joins TRBV12-3 or TRBV12-4 and TRBJ1-1; TRBD1 agrees at 8 bases. This CDR3 is built from 14 residues. J gave up 5 bases and V 4 bases, and 6 bases lay outside the gene matches. CDR3 in DNA: TGTGCCAGCAGTTATGGACAGGGTGGAACTGAAGCTTTCTTT. As protein: CASSYGQGGTEAFF.

The chain links TRBV27 to TRBJ1-2; no clear D gene. Germline values: CDR1 MNHEY, CDR2 SMNVEV (reference sequence). V was trimmed by 6 bases and J by 6 bases, leaving 11 bases between them. There are 12 residues in the CDR3. CDR3 region: CASSPPGHGYTF. The CDR3 nucleotides are TGTGCCAGCAGCCCCCCCGGGCATGGCTACACCTTC.

The gene calls are TRBV11-2 and TRBJ1-2; unclear D gene. Trimming removed 7 bases from V and 6 bases from J, with 15 bases in between. Looked up from germline, CDR1 is SGHAT and CDR2 is FQNNGV. The CDR3 runs 13 residues. The CDR3 spells CASKGLPVHGYTF. The CDR3 bases are TGTGCCAGCAAGGGTCTCCCAGTCCATGGCTACACCTTC.

The chain employs TRBV7-3 and TRBJ2-3, with a weak D call TRBD1 (6 bases). CDR3 length equals 14 residues. The V and J ends lost 5 bases and 1 base respectively, with 10 bases between them. Per the germline V gene, CDR1 is SGHTA and CDR2 is FQGTGA. The CDR3 nucleotides read TGTGCCAGCAGCCCCCGACAGGGCACAGATACGCAGTATTTT. Translated: CASSPRQGTDTQYF.

Here the CDR3 reads CASKLAGEQFF. The DNA of the CDR3 is TGTGCCAGCAAACTAGCGGGAGAGCAGTTCTTC. The gene calls are TRBV7-2 and TRBJ2-1, with 10 bases lining up with TRBD2. Trimming took 7 bases from V and 10 from J; bases not matched to a gene: 1. The germline gives CDR1 SGHTA, CDR2 FQGNSA. There are 11 residues in the CDR3.

V is TRBV10-3 and J is TRBJ2-7, with 8 positions matching TRBD1. In germline, CDR1 is ENHRY, CDR2 SYGVKD. The J segment lost 7 bases and the V segment lost 6 bases, leaving 8 bases of the junction unmatched. The CDR3 totals 13 residues. CDR3 sequence (DNA): TGTGCCATCAGCGGACAGGGAGTCGAAGAGCAGTACTTC. Translation gives CAISGQGVEEQYF.

V is TRBV30 and J is TRBJ2-7, with TRBD1 identical over 8 bases. This CDR3 contains 14 residues. V shed 1 base and J 2 bases; nucleotides not matched to a gene: 4. CDR1 GTSNPN and CDR2 SVGIG come from the germline V gene (reference sequence). In nucleotides, the CDR3 is TGTGCCTGGAGTGGACAGGGGCTACCCTACGAGCAGTACTTC. This translates into CAWSGQGLPYEQYF.

The V gene is TRBV27, the J gene TRBJ2-6; 7 nucleotides agree with TRBD1. CDR3 length: 15 amino acids. Germline V gives CDR1 MNHEY, CDR2 SMNVEV (reference sequence). V was pared by 4 bases and J by 2 bases, with 2 bases of the junction left unmatched. The CDR3, as DNA: TGTGCCAGCAGTTACGACAGGGCTGGGGCCAACGTCCTGACTTTC. Translated: CASSYDRAGANVLTF.

The chain has TRBV28 and TRBJ2-1; 9 positions match TRBD1. V trimming: 4 bases; J trimming: 3 bases; junction bases outside the gene matches: 7. The CDR3 spans 16 residues. CDR1 and CDR2 (germline): MDHEN, SYDVKM. CDR3 residues: CASSYTRDRDYNEQFF. Here the CDR3 DNA reads TGTGCCAGCAGTTATACCCGGGACAGGGACTACAATGAGCAGTTCTTC.

V gene TRBV5-1 combines with J gene TRBJ1-5; TRBD1 might be the D (5 bases). V was clipped by 4 bases and J by 3 bases, with 14 bases between them. Looked up from germline, CDR1 is SGHRS and CDR2 is YFSETQ. The CDR3 has 15 amino acids. DNA of the CDR3: TGCGCCAGCAGCGAATGGGGGTCAGTCAATCAGCCCCAGCATTTT. Its protein is CASSEWGSVNQPQHF.

The chain employs TRBV29-1 and TRBJ2-1; TRBD1 matches at 7 bases. Trimming cost V 1 base and J 7 bases; bases outside gene matches: 16. The germline CDR1 and CDR2 sequences are SQVTM and ANQGSEA. The CDR3 length is 17 residues. CDR3 sequence reads: CSVEGIYRGLFGNEQFF. CDR3 bases: TGCAGCGTTGAAGGTATTTACAGGGGTCTTTTTGGGAATGAGCAGTTCTTC.

About this clonotype itself: A junction boundary mismatches the germline segment, possibly from a read error. This sequence joins TRBV7-7 and TRBJ2-7; D is uncertain. From germline, CDR1 is SSHAT and CDR2 FNYEAQ (reference sequence). The CDR3 loop spans 13 amino acids. The CDR3 spells CASSLDMFNEQYF. The CDR3 DNA reads as TGTGCTAGCAGCTTAGATATGTTCAACGAGCAGTACTTC.

V usage is TRBV5-1 and J usage is TRBJ2-7; 8 bases are shared with TRBD2. The CDR3 totals 16 residues. The V and J ends lost 4 bases and 0 bases, in that order; junction bases with no gene match: 9. CDR1 SGHRS and CDR2 YFSETQ come from the germline V gene. The CDR3 spells CASSPPTSGSSYEQYF. As DNA, the CDR3 is TGCGCCAGCAGCCCACCAACTAGCGGAAGCTCCTACGAGCAGTACTTC.